A selection of T cell receptor beta chains follows, all from one sample in a study of cytomegalovirus exposure and HLA in healthy donors. TCRdb's copy holds only in-frame clones and misses some; the assay was immunoSEQ multiplex PCR. Of about 99,000 clones in the sample, 60% to 80% are singletons; the top ten hold 3.4%. Material: PBMCs. Receptors originate from a man in his forties in good health and CMV-seronegative. Each CDR3 is given with its conserved first and last residue.

v_gene	CDR3aa
TRBV6-5	CASSAGGNTEAFF
TRBV27	CASSAGPDSYNEQFF
TRBV7-3	CASSLRAGFSPLHF
TRBV4-2	CASSRGTGVLMTEAFF
TRBV27	CASSKQGSPLHF
TRBV10-2	CASSVGGASYEQYF
TRBV28	CASSFSVGQDLSYEQYF
TRBV16	CASSQSIRGPRYEQYF
TRBV5-6	CASSLVTGANYGYTF
TRBV5-4	CASSLGLADNTGELFF
TRBV5-8	CASSIPGGIEQYF
TRBV7-8	CASSWPTREQGNTEAFF
TRBV5-4	CASSLKGTGSSPLHF
TRBV2	CASSEDYYGYTF
TRBV27	CASSLRGQGTSSYEQYF
TRBV5-1	CASSADNTDTQYF
TRBV5-1	CASSLAGVYEQYF
TRBV19	CASSMRHYNQPQHF
TRBV12-2	CASRLVLGQGKDEQYF
TRBV6-5	CASSYLDRHTGELFF
TRBV30	CAWRGRMNTEAFF
TRBV6-1	CASSEARTVLYNEQFF
TRBV27	CASQTRGQSGYTF
TRBV30	CAWSVGTGGTEAFF
TRBV27	CASSWTGSYNEQFF
TRBV7-9	CASSLAGDRALDGYTF
TRBV5-4	CASSLPQSYEQYF
TRBV6-6	CASRGRRGNTIYF
TRBV29-1	CSVVRQGVNTGELFF
TRBV5-1	CASSFSGGSNEQFF
TRBV5-1	CASSRDNLNTEAFF
TRBV9	CASSVGVGGRETQYF
TRBV11-2	CASSLTSGVYNEQFF
TRBV6-5	CASSVRRVSYSEQFF
TRBV9	CASSEESGMSSYNSPLHF
TRBV5-6	CASSFRGRASNEQFF
TRBV9	CASSKTGVSYEQYF
TRBV5-1	CASSSRAGVTYEQYF
TRBV7-8	CASRTGTGNTIYF
TRBV30	CAWSSVSGANVLTF
TRBV15	CATSRDLSYEQYF
TRBV27	CASSLGRDPTHTQYF
TRBV5-5	CASSLGWGPLYEQYF
TRBV11-2	CASSLGIGRDTEAFF
TRBV7-6	CASSSAGLNTEAFF
TRBV5-1	CASSFGSGSYNEQFF
TRBV7-3	CASSIGTGVEQYF
TRBV30	CAWSPLRGYEQYF
TRBV29-1	CSVTGLAGETQYF
TRBV5-6	CASSLDGGGYTF
TRBV19	CASSIDSGLAAREQFF
TRBV5-1	CASSLGQASSGNTIYF
TRBV5-1	CASSEGPYNSPLHF
TRBV5-4	CASSLGGVNTEAFF
TRBV11-3	CASSLLAGGSGELFF